This is a list of T cell receptor beta chains from one sample in a study of blood T cell repertoires in COVID-19. The data were produced by immunoSEQ multiplex PCR, yet TCRdb's version contains in-frame clones alone and is incomplete. In the table there are 150,000 to 200,000 clones, roughly 85% of which are singletons. The sequenced sample consisted of peripheral blood. Source of these receptors: a man in his fifties or sixties with acute or convalescent COVID-19. Both conserved end residues are part of each CDR3. A D gene is named only where the DNA matches it firmly. Part of the rows lack a size; the others show once, few, many or a class for expanded clones.

NA	NA	TRBJ2-5	TRBV21-1	TGTGCCAGCAGCGAGGGGACTAGTGGTAAAGAGACCCAGTACTTC	CASSEGTSGKETQYF
NA	TRBD2	TRBJ2-7	TRBV19	TGTGCCAGTAGCCCGGGACTAGCGGGAGGCACTAGACACTACGAGCAGTACTTC	CASSPGLAGGTRHYEQYF
NA	NA	TRBJ1-2	TRBV16	TGTGCCAGCAGCCGAAGGGCCGCGGGGGACTATGGCTACACCTTC	CASSRRAAGDYGYTF
NA	TRBD1	TRBJ1-5	TRBV24-1	TGTGCCACCAGTCCCCAGGGGGCAGGCAATCAGCCCCAGCATTTT	CATSPQGAGNQPQHF
NA	NA	TRBJ2-1	TRBV10-3	TGTGCCATCAGGCGAGAGGGAACCAATGAGCAGTTCTTC	CAIRREGTNEQFF
NA	TRBD2	TRBJ2-2	TRBV4-1	TGCGCCAGCAGCCAGGGACTAGCGGGAGGTATTGCCGGGGAGCTGTTTTTT	CASSQGLAGGIAGELFF
few	NA	TRBJ1-6	TRBV5-1	TGCGCCAGCAGCTTGGGCACCCCGAACGGTAATTCACCCCTCCACTTT	CASSLGTPNGNSPLHF
NA	TRBD2	TRBJ2-4	TRBV27	TGTGCCAGCAGTTTAACCGGGAGGGGGAACATTCAGTACTTC	CASSLTGRGNIQYF
NA	TRBD1	TRBJ1-1	TRBV7-9	TGTGCCAGCAGCTTCCGACAGGGGGCTAACACTGAAGCTTTCTTT	CASSFRQGANTEAFF
NA	NA	TRBJ1-2	TRBV5-4	TGTGCCAGCAGCTTGGGCAAGGGGTCCTATGGCTACACCTTC	CASSLGKGSYGYTF
NA	TRBD2	TRBJ2-3	TRBV3-1/TRBV3-2	TGTGCCAGCAGCCAGACGGGGGGGGATACGCAGTATTTT	CASSQTGGDTQYF
NA	TRBD1	TRBJ1-2	TRBV28	TGTGCCAGCCTTTTACGAGGGGGCGTGGGCTACACCTTC	CASLLRGGVGYTF
NA	NA	TRBJ1-3	TRBV7-2	TGTGCCAGCAGCTTAGGGTTGCTGGCCGCCGGAAACACCATATATTTT	CASSLGLLAAGNTIYF
many	NA	TRBJ2-7	TRBV5-6	TGTGCCAGCAGCTTAGGAGGGGACTTTTACGAGCAGTACTTC	CASSLGGDFYEQYF
NA	NA	TRBJ2-7	TRBV21-1	TGTGCCAGCAGCAAAGTTTTGTCCGTTTCAACGGACAGGGCTTGCTACGAGCAGTACTTC	CASSKVLSVSTDRACYEQYF
NA	TRBD2	TRBJ2-1	TRBV4-1	TGCGCCAGCAGCCAAGCACCGGGACTAGCCAATGAGCAGTTCTTC	CASSQAPGLANEQFF
NA	TRBD2	TRBJ2-7	TRBV28	TGTGCCAGCAGTTTCAGCGGGAGGGGATACTACGAGCAGTACTTC	CASSFSGRGYYEQYF
NA	NA	TRBJ1-1	TRBV18	TGTGCCAGCTCACCTAGTGCGGGGGACACTGAAGCTTTCTTT	CASSPSAGDTEAFF
NA	NA	TRBJ2-5	TRBV11-2	TGTGCCAGCAGCTTAATCCGGTGGCAAGAGACCCAGTACTTC	CASSLIRWQETQYF
NA	NA	TRBJ1-1	TRBV3-1/TRBV3-2	TGTGCCAGCAGCCAAGTAAATATGAACACTGAAGCTTTCTTT	CASSQVNMNTEAFF
NA	TRBD1	TRBJ2-5	TRBV5-1	TGCGCCAGCAGCCCAACCGGGACAGGGGTGATCGAGACCCAGTACTTC	CASSPTGTGVIETQYF
NA	NA	TRBJ2-1	TRBV5-1	TGCGCCAGCAGAAGCGACCCTGGGAATGAGCAGTTCTTC	CASRSDPGNEQFF
NA	TRBD1	TRBJ1-2	TRBV19	TGTGCCAGTAGAACAGGGGGCGCCGGGTATGGCTACACCTTC	CASRTGGAGYGYTF
NA	NA	TRBJ1-2	TRBV2	TGTGCCAGCAAGACAGTGAGCATAGAACTAGCCGGCTACACCTTC	CASKTVSIELAGYTF
NA	NA	TRBJ2-7	TRBV10-3	TGTGCCATCAGTGAGTCAGGGGGCGAGCAGTACTTC	CAISESGGEQYF
NA	NA	TRBJ2-7	TRBV9	TGTGCCAGCAGCGCGCAAACCGGGACTTTGCAGTACTTC	CASSAQTGTLQYF
NA	NA	TRBJ2-1	TRBV6-4	TGTGCCAGCAGTGTCCTCGCGTACAGCTCCTACAATGAGCAGTTCTTC	CASSVLAYSSYNEQFF
NA	NA	TRBJ2-1	TRBV27	TGTGCCAGCAGGTCCTCTTTTGAGCAGTTCTTC	CASRSSFEQFF
NA	TRBD2	TRBJ2-3	TRBV5-1	TGCGCCAGCAGCTTGTCGGGGGGGCAGGCCACAGATACGCAGTATTTT	CASSLSGGQATDTQYF
once	NA	TRBJ2-1	TRBV5-4	TGTGCCAGCAGCTTGGACAGCCTCCCCTCTGGCGATGAGCAGTTCTTC	CASSLDSLPSGDEQFF
NA	TRBD1	TRBJ1-2	TRBV19	TGTGCCAGTACCCCCCCGGCAGGGGGCTATGGCTACACCTTC	CASTPPAGGYGYTF
NA	NA	TRBJ2-7	TRBV3-1/TRBV3-2	TGTGCCAGCAGCCAAGCGTGGGCAGGCGAGCAGTACTTC	CASSQAWAGEQYF
once	NA	TRBJ1-1	TRBV9	TGTGCCAGCAGTATATACCCAGAGAACACTGAAGCTTTCTTT	CASSIYPENTEAFF
NA	TRBD2	TRBJ2-1	TRBV2	TGTGCCAGCAGTCTCGGACTAGCGATTGAGCAGTTCTTC	CASSLGLAIEQFF
NA	NA	TRBJ2-1	TRBV29-1	TGCAGCGTTGAAGAGCGGATCCTCTCCTACAATGAGCAGTTCTTC	CSVEERILSYNEQFF
NA	NA	TRBJ2-5	TRBV7-2	TGTGCCAGCAGCTTGCAGGCTCGGGAGACCCAGTACTTC	CASSLQARETQYF
once	TRBD1	TRBJ1-2	TRBV3-1/TRBV3-2	TGTGCCAGCAGCCAAGGGGGACAGCTTAACTATGGCTACACCTTC	CASSQGGQLNYGYTF
many	TRBD1	TRBJ2-1	TRBV5-4	TGTGCCAGCCGAACAGGGGGTCAAGGCAATGAGCAGTTCTTC	CASRTGGQGNEQFF
NA	NA	TRBJ2-5	TRBV18	TGTGCCAGCTCACCACAGGATCTAGGGGGTCAAGAGACCCAGTACTTC	CASSPQDLGGQETQYF
NA	TRBD2	TRBJ2-3	TRBV11-2	TGTGCCAGCAGCTCCGTAGCGGGAGGTGGCACAGATACGCAGTATTTT	CASSSVAGGGTDTQYF
NA	TRBD1	TRBJ1-1	TRBV5-1	TGCGCCAGCAGCTTGAGCCCCCGACAGGGAAACACTGAAGCTTTCTTT	CASSLSPRQGNTEAFF
NA	TRBD2	TRBJ2-1	TRBV24-1	TGTGCCACCAGTGACAACAGCGGGATGACCTACAATGAGCAGTTCTTC	CATSDNSGMTYNEQFF
few	NA	TRBJ2-3	TRBV12-3/TRBV12-4	TGTGCCAGCAGTACCAGGGTTAATACGCAGTATTTT	CASSTRVNTQYF
NA	NA	TRBJ2-7	TRBV27	TGTGCCAGCAGTCCATACCCCTACCGTAACAGAACCTACGAGCAGTACTTC	CASSPYPYRNRTYEQYF
NA	TRBD2	TRBJ2-3	TRBV5-1	TGCGCCAGCAGATACGGACTAGCTACAGATACGCAGTATTTT	CASRYGLATDTQYF
NA	NA	TRBJ2-7	TRBV5-8	TGTGCCAGCAGCCCGGAGGTCTCCGAGCAGTACTTC	CASSPEVSEQYF
once	TRBD2	TRBJ2-5	TRBV5-4	TGTGCCAGCAGCTTTGCTAGCGGGAGGGCCCCAAAGACCCAGTACTTC	CASSFASGRAPKTQYF
NA	TRBD1	TRBJ2-5	TRBV28	TGTGCCAGCAGTCCCCTGGGACAGGGGCCGGCAAAAGAGACCCAGTACTTC	CASSPLGQGPAKETQYF
NA	TRBD2	TRBJ2-1	TRBV7-9	TGTGCCAGCAGAACTAGCGGGAGTTCCTACAATGAGCAGTTCTTC	CASRTSGSSYNEQFF